These 8 T cell receptor beta chains originate from one sample sequenced in a study of T cell responses to AZD1222 COVID-19 vaccine. TCRdb keeps only in-frame clones here, not all; method: immunoSEQ multiplex PCR. This table holds roughly 80,000 clones, approximately 90% found once. Source: peripheral blood, taken on day 0 of MenACWY control vaccination. Receptor source: an adult in good health.

The chain joins TRBV5-6 to TRBJ1-1, with TRBD1 as a possible D gene (5 bases). There are 15 residues in the CDR3. V dropped 0 bases and J dropped 4 bases, with 13 bases sitting between them. CDR1 is SGHDT and CDR2 is YYEEEE in the germline V gene. The CDR3 nucleotides are TGTGCCAGCAGCTTGGCCTTGCGGGGGGGCACTGAAGCTTTCTTT. This gives the protein CASSLALRGGTEAFF.

The chain joins TRBV5-1 to TRBJ1-5, with a possible D match to TRBD1 (5 bases). This CDR3 contains 15 residues. Germline V gives CDR1 SGHRS, CDR2 YFSETQ. V was clipped by 4 bases and J by 0 bases, with 11 bases between them. CDR3 in DNA: TGCGCCAGCAGCCCCGGGACCGGTAGCAATCAGCCCCAGCATTTT. Protein product: CASSPGTGSNQPQHF.

The chain links TRBV20-1 to TRBJ2-1; TRBD1 might be the D (6 bases). CDR1 DFQATT and CDR2 SNEGSKA come from the germline V gene (reference sequence). Between the trimmed V and J ends, which lost 5 bases and 8 bases, there was a span of 10 bases. The CDR3 length is 11 residues. CDR3 nucleotide sequence: TGCAGTGCTCAGACAGGTCATGAGCAGTTCTTC. It yields the protein CSAQTGHEQFF.

The V call is TRBV7-9, the J call TRBJ2-3; the match to TRBD2 covers 8 bases. Trimming cost V 5 bases and J 0 bases; bases outside gene matches: 4. The CDR3 covers 15 residues. Germline assignment: CDR1 SEHNR and CDR2 FQNEAQ (reference sequence). The CDR3 DNA is TGTGCCAGCAGCCCCTCGGGGGGGAGCACAGATACGCAGTATTTT. Its protein product is CASSPSGGSTDTQYF.

This clone occurred once. The chain's CDR3 is CASSQDRGSGNTIYF. CDR3 DNA sequence: TGTGCCAGCAGCCAAGATAGGGGCTCTGGAAACACCATATATTTT. V usage is TRBV3-1 (or the pseudogene TRBV3-2) and J usage is TRBJ1-3; D possibly corresponds to TRBD1 (5 bases). From germline, CDR1 is LGHDT and CDR2 YNNKEL (reference sequence). This CDR3 has 15 amino acids. V was trimmed by 0 bases and J by 0 bases, leaving 6 bases between them.

The CDR3 reads CASSYGPGMNTEAFF. As DNA, the CDR3 is TGTGCCAGCAGTTACGGTCCGGGAATGAACACTGAAGCTTTCTTT. The chain carries TRBV6-2 or TRBV6-3 and TRBJ1-1; D is unresolved. Trimming took 2 bases from V and 0 from J, leaving 10 bases between them. The length of the CDR3 is 15 residues. Germline CDR1 is MNHEY and CDR2 is SVGEGT.

The chain couples TRBV6-5 to TRBJ2-5, with D tentatively TRBD1 (5 bases). The ends were cut back, 4 bases at V and 0 bases at J, with 12 bases in the middle. Per the germline V gene, CDR1 is MNHEY and CDR2 is SVGAGI. The CDR3 loop spans 15 amino acids. The CDR3 sequence is CASSSTTANQETQYF. In nucleotides, the CDR3 is TGTGCCAGCAGTTCTACGACAGCTAACCAAGAGACCCAGTACTTC.

The V call is TRBV3-1 (or the pseudogene TRBV3-2), the J call TRBJ2-7; 9 bases are shared with TRBD1. Germline trimming cut 0 bases from V and 1 base from J; bases unmatched to any gene: 10. The CDR3 has 18 residues. In germline, CDR1 is LGHDT, CDR2 YNNKEL (reference sequence). The CDR3 region is CASSQDVVPGTGSYEQYF. CDR3 DNA: TGTGCCAGCAGCCAAGATGTGGTACCCGGGACAGGGTCCTACGAGCAGTACTTC.